The T cell receptor (beta chain) described here comes from a study of CD8+ T cells in alopecia areata. About the study: Treated patients were given 5 to 10 mg oral tofacitinib twice daily. Study results and limitations: Scalp and blood samples kept many expanded lesional clones throughout tofacitinib.

CDR3 length: 14 residues. Germline loops: CDR1 SGHTA, CDR2 FQGNSA. Trimming shortened V by 5 bases and J by 1 base, and 10 bases separated the two germline ends. The treatment denotes: oral pan-JAK inhibitor, 5-10 mg twice daily. RNA was isolated and reverse transcribed to cDNA, the sequencing template. Profiled with immunoSEQ multiplex PCR; TCRdb holds only in-frame clones, not every one. The sample consists of 130,000 or so clones, around 83% of them appearing once. For this clone: What it binds is not known.

Specimen: CD8+ T cells sorted from blood, collected at week 4, from a patient treated with tofacitinib. The chain uses TRBV7-2 and TRBJ2-3, with D perhaps matching TRBD2 (5 bases). This sequence was found in a human donor with alopecia areata. DNA for the CDR3: TGTGCCAGCAGCGGACTTGGGGGCACAGATACGCAGTATTTT. Its translation: CASSGLGGTDTQYF.